This TCR beta chain was identified in a study of blood T cell repertoires in COVID-19. Germline V gene sequence: CDR1 SGHRS, CDR2 YFSETQ. The CDR3 runs to 17 residues. V lost 1 base, J lost 4 bases, and 8 bases stayed unmatched. Generated by immunoSEQ multiplex PCR, the TCRdb table keeps only in-frame clones and is missing some. The table includes over 150,000 clones, about four fifths detected once. The clonotype originates from a woman older than 75 with active or convalescent COVID-19. The sequenced material came from peripheral blood. The chain recombines TRBV5-1 with TRBJ1-3; 10 bases align to TRBD1. CDR3 protein: CASSLKQGQGVGNTIYF. The CDR3 DNA reads TGCGCCAGCAGCTTGAAGCAAGGACAGGGGGTAGGAAACACCATATATTTT.